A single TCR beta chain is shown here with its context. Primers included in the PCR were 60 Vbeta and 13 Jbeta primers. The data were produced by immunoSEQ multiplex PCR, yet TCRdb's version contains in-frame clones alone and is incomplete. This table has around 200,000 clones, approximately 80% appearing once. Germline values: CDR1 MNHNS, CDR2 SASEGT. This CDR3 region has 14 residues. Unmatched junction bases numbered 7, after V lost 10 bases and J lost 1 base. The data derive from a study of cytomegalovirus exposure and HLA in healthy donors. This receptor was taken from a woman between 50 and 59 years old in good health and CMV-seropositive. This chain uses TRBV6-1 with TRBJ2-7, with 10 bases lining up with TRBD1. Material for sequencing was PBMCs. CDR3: CATCRGQGSYEQYF. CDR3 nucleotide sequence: TGTGCCACCTGCCGGGGACAGGGGTCCTACGAGCAGTACTTC.